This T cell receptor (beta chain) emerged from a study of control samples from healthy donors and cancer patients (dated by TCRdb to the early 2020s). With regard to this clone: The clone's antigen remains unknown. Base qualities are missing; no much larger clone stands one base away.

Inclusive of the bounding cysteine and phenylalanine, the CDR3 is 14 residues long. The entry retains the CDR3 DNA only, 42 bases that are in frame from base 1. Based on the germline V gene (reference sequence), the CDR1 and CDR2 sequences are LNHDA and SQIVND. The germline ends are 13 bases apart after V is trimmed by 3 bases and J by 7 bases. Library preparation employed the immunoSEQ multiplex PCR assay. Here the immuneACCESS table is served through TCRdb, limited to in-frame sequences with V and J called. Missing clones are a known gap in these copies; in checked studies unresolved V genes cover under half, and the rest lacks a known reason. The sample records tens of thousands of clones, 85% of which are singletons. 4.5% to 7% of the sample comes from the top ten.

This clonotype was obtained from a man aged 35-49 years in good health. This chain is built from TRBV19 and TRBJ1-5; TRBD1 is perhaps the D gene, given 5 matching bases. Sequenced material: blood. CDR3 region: CASSMVGVGQPQHF. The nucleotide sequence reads TGTGCCAGTAGTATGGTGGGGGTTGGACAGCCCCAGCATTTT.